This TCR beta chain is from a study of blood T cell repertoires in COVID-19. The authors' processing: Amplification of reference gene primers was used by the study to estimate nucleated cell counts. Data came from immunoSEQ multiplex PCR; TCRdb stores just in-frame clones and leaves some out. D and trimming come from the DNA, and the V and J calls and clone size come from that table. The data show a few hundred thousand clones, roughly 83% seen once. The CDR3 extends over 17 amino acids. Germline V gives CDR1 MNHEY, CDR2 SMNVEV (reference sequence). The J segment lost 5 bases and the V segment lost 5 bases, leaving 12 bases of the junction unmatched. A few counts support this clone.

Material: peripheral blood. The V gene is TRBV27, the J gene TRBJ2-1; 10 bases map to TRBD2. The clonotype comes from a woman aged 45-65 years with acute or convalescent COVID-19. The CDR3 bases are TGTGCCAGCAGTGCCCAGTTAGTCCTAGCGGGGGACAATGAGCAGTTCTTC. Residues: CASSAQLVLAGDNEQFF.